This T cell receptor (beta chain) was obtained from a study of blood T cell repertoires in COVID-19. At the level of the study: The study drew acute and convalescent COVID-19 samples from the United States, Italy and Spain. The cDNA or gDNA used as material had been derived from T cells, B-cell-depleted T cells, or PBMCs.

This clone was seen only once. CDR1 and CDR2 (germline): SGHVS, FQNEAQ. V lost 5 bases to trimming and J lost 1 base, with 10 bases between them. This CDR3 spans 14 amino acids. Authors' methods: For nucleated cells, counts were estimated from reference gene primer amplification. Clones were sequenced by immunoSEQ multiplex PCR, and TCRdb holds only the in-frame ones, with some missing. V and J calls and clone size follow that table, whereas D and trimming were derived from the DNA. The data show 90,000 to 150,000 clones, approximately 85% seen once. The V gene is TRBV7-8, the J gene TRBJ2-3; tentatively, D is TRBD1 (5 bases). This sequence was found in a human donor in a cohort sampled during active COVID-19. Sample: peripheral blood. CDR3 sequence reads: CASSPATGTDTQYF. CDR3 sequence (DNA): TGTGCCAGCAGCCCCGCGACAGGCACAGATACGCAGTATTTT.